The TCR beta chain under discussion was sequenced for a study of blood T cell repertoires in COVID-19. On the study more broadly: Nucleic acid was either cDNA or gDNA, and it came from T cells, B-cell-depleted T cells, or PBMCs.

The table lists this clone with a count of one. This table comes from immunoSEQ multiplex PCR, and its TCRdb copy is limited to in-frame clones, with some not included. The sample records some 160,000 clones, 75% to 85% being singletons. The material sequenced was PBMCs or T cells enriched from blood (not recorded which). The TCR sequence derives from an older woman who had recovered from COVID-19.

The CDR3 DNA reads TGTGCCAGCAGTTTCAGGGGGCAGGATGAAAAACTGTTTTTT. This translates into CASSFRGQDEKLFF. The gene calls are TRBV2 and TRBJ1-4; 8 positions match TRBD1. V lost 5 bases, J lost 6 bases, and 5 bases stayed unmatched. CDR3 length equals 14 residues. Germline V gene lookup returns CDR1 SNHLY and CDR2 FYNNEI.